The 17 T cell receptor beta chains presented below share a single source sample, sequenced in a study of blood T cell repertoires in COVID-19 (dated by TCRdb to 2018 to 2021). Libraries were made using the immunoSEQ multiplex PCR assay. TCRdb carries this immuneACCESS record with in-frame sequences only. Its versions omit some clonotypes, under half of them owing to an unresolved V gene in the studies checked, with the rest unexplained. This sample holds roughly 150,000 clones; approximately 90% were observed only once. In total, the top ten clones hold around 26% of the sample. Sequencing was done on a sample of peripheral blood. The receptors here all came from a human donor in a cohort sampled during active COVID-19.

This chain links TRBV9 with TRBJ2-7; TRBD1 matches at 7 bases. The CDR3 spans 13 residues. From germline, CDR1 is SGDLS and CDR2 YYNGEE. The ends lost 3 bases at V and 6 bases at J; junction bases unmatched: 6. CDR3 loop: CASSARGTGEQYF. The CDR3 nucleotides are TGTGCCAGCAGCGCCAGGGGGACCGGCGAGCAGTACTTC.

This clone was counted a few times. The rearrangement joins TRBV20-1 to TRBJ1-4; D not certain. Germline CDR1 is DFQATT and CDR2 is SNEGSKA (reference sequence). Trimming pared 3 bases from V and 0 bases from J, leaving 5 bases between. CDR3 length equals 13 residues. The CDR3 reads CSASPATNEKLFF. DNA of the CDR3: TGCAGTGCTAGTCCTGCAACTAATGAAAAACTGTTTTTT.

The V and J genes are TRBV18 and TRBJ2-1; maybe TRBD1 (5 bases). CDR1 and CDR2 from the germline V gene are KGHSH and LQKENI. V dropped 3 bases and J dropped 4 bases, with 7 bases sitting between them. The CDR3 loop spans 13 amino acids. CDR3 in amino acids: CASSPGLYNEQFF. CDR3 coding DNA: TGTGCCAGCTCACCGGGGCTATACAATGAGCAGTTCTTC.

CDR3 coding DNA: TGTGCCAGCAGCTCCTCGGACAGGGGAGGGGCGACCCAGTACTTC. Its translation: CASSSSDRGGATQYF. The chain has TRBV11-2 and TRBJ2-5; 9 bases map to TRBD1. The V gene's germline CDR1 is SGHAT and CDR2 FQNNGV. The V gene end was trimmed by 4 bases and the J gene end by 7 bases; junction bases not matched to a gene: 10. This CDR3 contains 15 residues.

V is TRBV30 and J is TRBJ1-1, with TRBD1 matching over 10 bases. CDR3 length equals 14 residues. Germline CDR1 reads GTSNPN; CDR2 reads SVGIG (reference sequence). V was clipped by 5 bases and J by 8 bases; unmatched bases: 11. CDR3 amino acids: CAWQPGQGRMEAFF. The CDR3 bases are TGTGCCTGGCAACCGGGACAGGGGAGAATGGAAGCTTTCTTT.

The V call is TRBV27, the J call TRBJ2-5, with TRBD2 as a possible D gene (6 bases). Germline assignment: CDR1 MNHEY and CDR2 SMNVEV (reference sequence). The length of the CDR3 is 13 residues. V was cut by 8 bases and J by 0 bases, with 10 bases left in between. Here the CDR3 DNA reads TGTGCCAGCTGGAGGGCAGACCAAGAGACCCAGTACTTC. Translation: CASWRADQETQYF.

The chain links TRBV5-1 to TRBJ2-3; D is perhaps TRBD1 (7 bases). V shed 5 bases and J shed 3 bases, with 13 bases lying between them. The CDR3 is 14 residues long. Germline assignment: CDR1 SGHRS and CDR2 YFSETQ. This CDR3 is CASSPAGGTDTQYF. CDR3 in DNA: TGCGCCAGCAGTCCGGCAGGGGGGACAGATACGCAGTATTTT.

The CDR3 sequence is CASRNTGIGLAGGPDTQYF. CDR3 nucleotide sequence: TGTGCCAGCAGAAATACAGGGATAGGACTAGCGGGGGGCCCAGATACGCAGTATTTT. This chain links TRBV3-1 (or the pseudogene TRBV3-2) with TRBJ2-3; TRBD2 agrees at 14 bases. The V and J ends lost 6 bases and 4 bases, in that order; junction bases with no gene match: 15. The CDR3 is made up of 19 amino acids. Looked up from germline, CDR1 is LGHDT and CDR2 is YNNKEL (reference sequence).

The rearrangement uses TRBV20-1 and TRBJ2-1; tentative D call: TRBD2 (6 bases). V lost 6 bases and J 13 bases, leaving 16 bases between the germline ends. The germline V gene has CDR1 DFQATT and CDR2 SNEGSKA (reference sequence). The CDR3 runs 11 residues. DNA of the CDR3: TGCAGTGCACCATCTAGCGCGGGACAGTTCTTC. It encodes CSAPSSAGQFF.

This clone came up once. The gene calls are TRBV6-5 and TRBJ1-6, with D unclear. The CDR3 is 16 amino acids. CDR1 is MNHEY, CDR2 SVGAGI, per germline. Trimming removed 0 bases from V and 5 bases from J, with 11 bases in between. CDR3 coding DNA: TGTGCCAGCAGTTACTCCATCCTGAGGGATAATTCACCCCTCCACTTT. Translating it yields CASSYSILRDNSPLHF.

V gene TRBV23-1 combines with J gene TRBJ1-4; TRBD1 aligns across 8 bases. TRBV23-1 is treated as an ORF (open reading frame) with a function not yet certain. The ends lost 0 bases at V and 3 bases at J; junction bases unmatched: 6. The CDR3 is 17 residues long. CDR3 protein: CASSQSPRGRANEKLFF. The CDR3 DNA sequence: TGCGCCAGCAGTCAATCGCCCAGGGGGCGGGCTAATGAAAAACTGTTTTTT.

This clone was detected once. The chain recombines TRBV5-1 with TRBJ1-1; D is unclear. The CDR3 is 13 amino acids. The germline gives CDR1 SGHRS, CDR2 YFSETQ. The V end was cut by 3 bases, the J end by 9 bases, with 15 bases between. Here the CDR3 reads CASSSTAGAKAFF. The CDR3 coding sequence is TGCGCCAGCAGCTCTACGGCGGGTGCTAAAGCTTTCTTT.

This chain connects TRBV3-1 (or the pseudogene TRBV3-2) to TRBJ1-2; no reliable D call. V was shortened by 4 bases and J by 2 bases, with 11 bases between the two germline ends. CDR1 is LGHDT and CDR2 is YNNKEL in the germline V gene (reference sequence). The CDR3 has 14 residues. CDR3 residues: CASSRGEANYGYTF. The DNA for the CDR3 is TGTGCCAGCAGCCGCGGGGAGGCCAACTATGGCTACACCTTC.

The chain combines TRBV5-6 with TRBJ1-5; no clear D gene. CDR1 and CDR2 from the germline V gene are SGHDT and YYEEEE. CDR3 length: 13 amino acids. The V and J ends lost 4 bases and 5 bases respectively, with 10 bases between them. CDR3 amino acids: CASSPGVDQPQHF. CDR3 coding DNA: TGTGCCAGCAGCCCCGGGGTGGATCAGCCCCAGCATTTT.

The chain carries TRBV4-2 and TRBJ2-1; TRBD2 might be the D (6 bases). CDR3 length: 16 residues. V lost 1 base and J 6 bases, leaving 16 bases between the germline ends. Germline CDR1 is LGHNA and CDR2 is YNFKEQ. Here the CDR3 DNA reads TGTGCCAGCAGCCAAGCCCAGGGACTGAATTCCAATGAGCAGTTCTTC. Protein product: CASSQAQGLNSNEQFF.

This clone came up a few times. The chain joins TRBV18 to TRBJ1-5, with 10 bases lining up with TRBD1. The germline gives CDR1 KGHSH, CDR2 LQKENI. With 6 bases clipped from V and 3 bases from J, the junction kept 5 bases outside the gene matches. CDR3 length equals 15 residues. The CDR3 spells CASSRGQGLNQPQHF. The CDR3 DNA is TGTGCCAGCTCGCGGGGACAGGGGCTCAATCAGCCCCAGCATTTT.

The chain links TRBV27 to TRBJ1-2; no reliable D call. CDR1 is MNHEY and CDR2 is SMNVEV in the germline V gene (reference sequence). CDR3 length: 16 residues. V lost 5 bases to trimming and J lost 4 bases, with 20 bases between them. As DNA, the CDR3 is TGTGCCAGCAGTCCGTACCCTCCTCGGGATTCCTATGGCTACACCTTC. Amino acids: CASSPYPPRDSYGYTF.